This is a list of T cell receptor beta chains from one sample in a study of radiation and T cells in renal cell carcinoma. Assay: immunoSEQ multiplex PCR; the TCRdb copy retains only in-frame clones and omits some. The table lists tens of thousands of clones, more than 80% of them singletons. The starting material was blood, obtained from a patient whose treatment included radiotherapy and nephrectomy. These receptors all come from a woman between 65 and 79 years old with renal cell carcinoma. The CDR3 runs from the conserved cysteine through the conserved F or W. A D gene is named only where the DNA matches it firmly. The size of a clone is reported for some rows only, either as once, few or many, or as a class for expanded clones.

D gene	clone size	V gene	J gene	CDR3 protein	CDR3 DNA
-	once	TRBV9	TRBJ1-2	CASSVTGGPYGYTF	TGTGCCAGCAGCGTCACAGGAGGGCCATATGGCTACACCTTC
TRBD1	-	TRBV7-8	TRBJ2-1	CASSWGTGPYNEQFF	TGTGCCAGCAGCTGGGGGACAGGACCCTACAATGAGCAGTTCTTC
-	-	TRBV5-3	TRBJ1-4	CARSGGRSEFF	TGTGCCAGAAGCGGGGGCCGCTCAGAGTTTTTT
-	-	TRBV2	TRBJ2-1	CASSEGTEVGEQFF	TGTGCCAGCAGCGAAGGGACCGAAGTGGGTGAGCAGTTCTTC
-	-	TRBV11-3	TRBJ1-1	CASRAGDGEAFF	TGTGCCAGCAGGGCAGGGGATGGTGAAGCTTTCTTT
-	-	TRBV7-3	TRBJ1-6	CASSLNGGDSPLHF	TGTGCCAGCAGCTTAAATGGGGGTGATTCACCCCTCCACTTT
-	-	TRBV2	TRBJ1-1	CASSEGAGSTEAFF	TGTGCCAGCAGTGAGGGGGCGGGGAGCACTGAAGCTTTCTTT
-	-	TRBV6-5	TRBJ2-2	CASRATENTGELFF	TGTGCCAGCAGGGCGACGGAGAACACCGGGGAGCTGTTTTTT
-	-	TRBV20-1	TRBJ1-2	CSASDGYGYTF	TGCAGTGCTAGCGACGGCTATGGCTACACCTTC
-	-	TRBV23-1	TRBJ2-5	CASSQSTTQGIRETQYF	TGCGCCAGCAGTCAATCGACAACCCAAGGGATCAGAGAGACCCAGTACTTC
-	few	TRBV11-1	TRBJ2-5	CASSLDRNEETQYF	TGTGCCAGCAGCTTAGACAGAAACGAAGAGACCCAGTACTTC
-	-	TRBV19	TRBJ2-2	CASSLGLVNTGELFF	TGTGCCAGTAGCCTGGGACTGGTGAACACCGGGGAGCTGTTTTTT
TRBD1	-	TRBV5-1	TRBJ2-2	CASSQGTGNTGELFF	TGCGCCAGCAGTCAAGGGACAGGGAACACCGGGGAGCTGTTTTTT
TRBD2	few	TRBV5-1	TRBJ2-7	CASSGTSGSYEQYF	TGCGCCAGCAGCGGGACTAGCGGTTCCTACGAGCAGTACTTC
-	-	TRBV5-4	TRBJ1-6	CASSLDGLSASSPLHF	TGTGCCAGCAGCTTGGATGGACTCTCCGCGAGTTCACCCCTCCACTTT
TRBD1	-	TRBV5-1	TRBJ2-5	CASRPGRGLETQYF	TGCGCCAGCAGGCCGGGCAGGGGGCTAGAGACCCAGTACTTC
-	-	TRBV7-7	TRBJ2-2	CASSEDPAGDTGELFF	TGTGCCAGCAGCGAGGACCCCGCAGGTGACACCGGGGAGCTGTTTTTT
TRBD1	-	TRBV5-6	TRBJ2-7	CASSARQGHTYEQYF	TGTGCCAGCAGCGCACGACAGGGTCACACCTACGAGCAGTACTTC
-	-	TRBV10-3	TRBJ2-4	CAISDFQGGNIQYF	TGTGCCATCAGTGATTTCCAGGGAGGTAACATTCAGTACTTC
-	-	TRBV6-5	TRBJ1-2	CASSTPGRGYTF	TGTGCCAGCAGTACCCCAGGCCGCGGCTACACCTTC
-	once	TRBV6-1	TRBJ1-1	CASSDTVNTEAFF	TGTGCCAGCAGCGATACAGTGAACACTGAAGCTTTCTTT
-	-	TRBV30	TRBJ2-5	CAWTGMRETQYF	TGTGCCTGGACCGGTATGAGGGAGACCCAGTACTTC
-	-	TRBV7-2	TRBJ1-5	CASSLMDQPQHF	TGTGCCAGCAGCCTCATGGATCAGCCCCAGCATTTT
TRBD1	-	TRBV6-6	TRBJ2-7	CASRDRVEQYF	TGTGCCAGTAGGGACAGGGTCGAGCAGTACTTC